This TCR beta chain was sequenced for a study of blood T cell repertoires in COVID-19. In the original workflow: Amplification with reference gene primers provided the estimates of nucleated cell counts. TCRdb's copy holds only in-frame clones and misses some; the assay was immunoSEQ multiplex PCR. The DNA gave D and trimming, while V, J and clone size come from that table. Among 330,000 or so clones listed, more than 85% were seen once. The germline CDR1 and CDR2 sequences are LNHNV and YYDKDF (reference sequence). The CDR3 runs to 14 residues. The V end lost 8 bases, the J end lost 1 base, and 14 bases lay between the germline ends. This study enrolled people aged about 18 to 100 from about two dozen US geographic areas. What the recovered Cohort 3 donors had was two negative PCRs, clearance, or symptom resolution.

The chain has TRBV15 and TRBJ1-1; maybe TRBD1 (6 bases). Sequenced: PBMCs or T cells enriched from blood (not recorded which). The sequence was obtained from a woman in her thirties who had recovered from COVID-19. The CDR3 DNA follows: TGTGCCACCGGACCCCGGACAGAGAACACTGAAGCTTTCTTT. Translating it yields CATGPRTENTEAFF.